This entry is about one TCR beta chain. It lacks a known antigen. Base qualities are not recorded, but no much larger clone differs from it by a single base. The CDR3, from cysteine to phenylalanine, totals 15 residues. Left in the record is the CDR3 DNA by itself, 45 bases read in frame from the first base. CDR1 and CDR2 were assigned from the germline V gene as MDHEN and SYDVKM. Relative to germline, V is 8 bases shorter and J is 1 base shorter, with 17 bases between their ends. This entry comes from a study of T cell changes during pregnancy in multiple sclerosis (dated by TCRdb to about 2019). For the wider study: In women with multiple sclerosis, the researchers looked at how the T cell repertoire shifted as pregnancy progressed.

The method was the immunoSEQ multiplex PCR assay. TCRdb limited this immuneACCESS table to in-frame rearrangements with V and J called. A share of clones is missing; checked studies link under half to unresolved V genes, and the rest is unexplained. For this sample the table gives approximately 64,000 clones, of which approximately 92% were detected only once. About 2.5% of the sample belongs to the ten largest clones. Rearrangement joined TRBV28 to TRBJ2-5; the D segment could be TRBD2, given 5 matching bases. This clonotype was obtained from a female donor with multiple sclerosis, enrolled in a pregnancy study. The sample was peripheral blood, taken in the first trimester of pregnancy. The CDR3 here reads CASSSAGLGQETQYF. Here is the DNA: TGTGCCAGCTCTTCGGCGGGTCTTGGCCAAGAGACCCAGTACTTC. Outside the CDR3, residues come from the reference TRBV28 and TRBJ2-5 proteins, so the full variable domain is: DVKVTQSSRYLVKRTGEKVFLECVQDMDHENMFWYRQDPGLGLRLIYFSYDVKMKEKGDIPEGYSVSREKKERFSLILESASTNQTSMYLCASSSAGLGQETQYFGPGTRLLVL.